This TCR beta chain is drawn from a study of OX40 agonist ivuxolimab in advanced cancers. Study information: People in dose escalation had one of these cancers: hepatocellular carcinoma, melanoma, renal cell or head and neck cancer.

Study-wide findings and caveats: Expanded clones belonging to CD8+ T cells outnumbered, on average, those of CD4+. Normalized expansion of T-cell clones was also low for some nonresponders.

The protocol was immunoSEQ multiplex PCR, while the TCRdb copy is restricted to in-frame clones and leaves out a portion. This repertoire shows tens of thousands of clones, around 90% found once; its top ten account for around 18%. This CDR3 comprises 10 residues. V was clipped by 6 bases and J by 4 bases, with 6 bases between them. Germline-derived CDR1 and CDR2 are DFQATT and SNEGSKA (reference sequence). Concerning this clone itself: Its specificity is not known.

This TCR derives from an adult with an advanced solid tumor such as melanoma, head and neck, liver or kidney cancer. Here the sequenced sample was CD4+ or CD8+ T cells sorted from blood, taken in a trial of the OX40 agonist ivuxolimab. The genes are TRBV20-1 and TRBJ1-2; no reliable D call. The CDR3 region is CSAPIYGYTF. For the CDR3, the DNA is TGCAGTGCGCCCATCTATGGCTACACCTTC.